A single sample gave rise to the 13 T cell receptor beta chains below, sequenced in a study of beta chain features in type 1 diabetes. Findings and caveats of the study: People with Type 1 diabetes carried modestly yet significantly shorter TCRB CDR3s in all four CD4+ subsets.

Every bit of the isolated RNA underwent reverse transcription, so sequencing read expressed TCRB transcripts. Assay: immunoSEQ multiplex PCR; the TCRdb copy retains only in-frame clones and omits some. The sample yields about 710,000 clones, over 13% seen once. These receptors' antigens are unknown. Input material: naive CD4+ T cells from blood. Receptor source: a man younger than 30 with type 1 diabetes.

The chain uses TRBV30 and TRBJ2-1; D is unclear. This CDR3 is built from 12 residues. Per germline, CDR1 GTSNPN and CDR2 SVGIG (reference sequence). Between the trimmed V and J ends, which lost 4 bases and 4 bases, there was a span of 8 bases. The chain's CDR3 is CAWKAVYNEQFF. The CDR3 coding sequence is TGTGCCTGGAAAGCTGTTTACAATGAGCAGTTCTTC.

This clone was detected a few times. Other DNA sequences in the sample encode the same CDR3. The rearrangement links TRBV10-3 to TRBJ2-7; no firm D call. CDR3 length: 11 residues. Trimming left V 6 bases short and J 0 bases short, with 3 bases between. From germline, CDR1 is ENHRY and CDR2 SYGVKD. The CDR3 spells CAIRGSYEQYF. The CDR3 DNA reads TGTGCCATCAGGGGCTCCTACGAGCAGTACTTC.

This clone appeared a few times. The rearrangement uses TRBV30 and TRBJ2-2; 13 bases match TRBD2. The CDR3 is 15 residues long. Germline lookup yields CDR1 GTSNPN and CDR2 SVGIG (reference sequence). The V gene end was trimmed by 8 bases and the J gene end by 3 bases; junction bases not matched to a gene: 6. CDR3 in amino acids: CARTSGGSYTGELFF. The CDR3 bases are TGTGCCCGGACTAGCGGGGGAAGCTACACCGGGGAGCTGTTTTTT.

This clone was recorded a few times. The V gene is TRBV5-1, the J gene TRBJ1-4; D is ambiguous. Germline V gene lookup returns CDR1 SGHRS and CDR2 YFSETQ. Trimming cost V 7 bases and J 10 bases, with 17 bases left between them. The CDR3 spans 13 residues. The CDR3 is CASLELPGRKLFF. The CDR3 DNA sequence: TGCGCCAGCCTTGAACTCCCGGGAAGAAAACTGTTTTTT.

V is TRBV30 and J is TRBJ1-4; D call uncertain. CDR1 GTSNPN and CDR2 SVGIG come from the germline V gene (reference sequence). The CDR3 is 11 amino acids. V was shortened by 1 base and J by 15 bases, with 12 bases between the two germline ends. CDR3 region: CAWSGGSRVFF. Written as DNA, the CDR3 is TGTGCCTGGAGTGGAGGGTCGCGGGTGTTTTTT. Full variable domain (rest looked up from reference TRBV30 and TRBJ1-4): SQTIHQWPATLVQPVGSPLSLECTVEGTSNPNLYWYRQAAGRGLQLLFYSVGIGQISSEVPQNLSASRPQDRQFILSSKKLLLSDSGFYLCAWSGGSRVFFGSGTQLSVL.

This clone came up a few times. The V call is TRBV30, the J call TRBJ1-4; the D gene is possibly TRBD1 (6 bases). The germline CDR1 and CDR2 sequences are GTSNPN and SVGIG (reference sequence). This CDR3 has 12 residues. V lost 3 bases and J 8 bases, leaving 10 bases between the germline ends. The CDR3 nucleotides read TGTGCCTGGAGGGGGGCAGGGGAAAAACTGTTTTTT. It is translated as CAWRGAGEKLFF.

This clone came up a few times. The J gene is TRBJ2-6, the V gene TRBV19; D unresolved. The CDR3 is 13 residues long. V lost 0 bases, J lost 8 bases, and 5 bases lay in between. The germline gives CDR1 LNHDA, CDR2 SQIVND (reference sequence). The CDR3 DNA sequence: TGTGCCAGTAGTATAGATGAGACCAACGTCCTGACTTTC. As protein: CASSIDETNVLTF.

This clone was found a few times. The chain has TRBV21-1 and TRBJ2-1; the DNA was not compared with TRBD2, the D call given in the table. TRBV21-1 is a listed pseudogene. The CDR3 consists of 16 residues. The chain's CDR3 is CASSSPTCLSYNEQFF. The CDR3 DNA sequence: TGTGCCAGCAGTTCGCCGACTTGCCTCTCCTACAATGAGCAGTTCTTC.

In its sample, this clone was seen a few times. The V gene is TRBV2, the J gene TRBJ1-2; D remains ambiguous. The CDR3 covers 14 residues. Germline V gene sequence: CDR1 SNHLY, CDR2 FYNNEI. Trimming shortened V by 2 bases and J by 1 base, and 8 bases separated the two germline ends. The CDR3 nucleotides are TGTGCCAGCAGTGAAATTACAGTTAACTATGGCTACACCTTC. Its protein product is CASSEITVNYGYTF.

V and J are TRBV18 and TRBJ1-2, with D possibly TRBD1 on 5 matching bases. Germline lookup yields CDR1 KGHSH and CDR2 LQKENI. The CDR3 is 15 amino acids. Deletions cut 0 bases from V and 8 bases from J, with 16 bases between. Here the CDR3 DNA reads TGTGCCAGCTCACCACCGAATTCAGGGAAGGACGGCTACACCTTC. Translating it yields CASSPPNSGKDGYTF. The full variable domain, with the rest looked up from reference TRBV18 and TRBJ1-2, is NAGVMQNPRHLVRRRGQEARLRCSPMKGHSHVYWYRQLPEEGLKFMVYLQKENIIDESGMPKERFSAEFPKEGPSILRIQQVVRGDSAAYFCASSPPNSGKDGYTFGSGTRLTVV.

The V call is TRBV14, the J call TRBJ2-4, with no clear D. Germline CDR1 and CDR2: SGHDN and FVKESK. V was cut by 10 bases and J by 0 bases, with 10 bases left in between. This CDR3 has 13 amino acids. DNA for the CDR3: TGTGCCATCGGACCAGTAGCCAAAAACATTCAGTACTTC. Amino acids: CAIGPVAKNIQYF.

The rearrangement joins TRBV7-6 to TRBJ1-5; no firm D call. Between the trimmed V and J ends, which lost 1 base and 2 bases, there was a span of 9 bases. This CDR3 spans 15 amino acids. Germline assignment: CDR1 SGHVS and CDR2 FNYEAQ. The CDR3 loop reads CASSLEAGRNQPQHF. CDR3 DNA sequence: TGTGCCAGCAGCTTAGAGGCAGGCCGCAATCAGCCCCAGCATTTT.

The rearrangement joins TRBV6-5 to TRBJ1-5; D not resolved. The V and J ends lost 6 bases and 0 bases respectively, with 12 bases between them. Germline lookup yields CDR1 MNHEY and CDR2 SVGAGI. The CDR3 has 15 residues. The CDR3 protein is CASRSKIYSNQPQHF. CDR3 nucleotides: TGTGCCAGCAGGTCCAAGATTTATAGCAATCAGCCCCAGCATTTT.